A selection of T cell receptor beta chains follows, all from one sample in a study of blood T cell repertoires in COVID-19. Measured with immunoSEQ multiplex PCR; TCRdb has only the in-frame clones, and not every one. This table has roughly 130,000 clones, around 87% appearing once. Sequenced input: peripheral blood. The receptors here all came from a woman aged 60-70 years with acute or convalescent COVID-19. CDR3s include the opening cysteine and the closing phenylalanine or tryptophan. D genes are given only for firm matches. Clone size appears in some rows only: once, few, many, or a class for an expanded clone.

J gene: TRBJ2-3
V gene: TRBV3-1/TRBV3-2
D gene: TRBD2
clone size: -
CDR3 DNA: TGTGCCAGCAGCCAGCGGCTAGCGGGAGGGCCGCGAGATACGCAGTATTTT
CDR3 protein: CASSQRLAGGPRDTQYF

J gene: TRBJ2-2
V gene: TRBV5-1
D gene: -
clone size: -
CDR3 DNA: TGCGCCAGCAGCTTGGGAGACATGAACACCGGGGAGCTGTTTTTT
CDR3 protein: CASSLGDMNTGELFF

J gene: TRBJ2-7
V gene: TRBV28
D gene: -
clone size: -
CDR3 DNA: TGTGCCAGCAGTTTAACGGGGAGCGAGCAGTACTTC
CDR3 protein: CASSLTGSEQYF

J gene: TRBJ1-1
V gene: TRBV28
D gene: TRBD1
clone size: -
CDR3 DNA: TGTGCCAGCAGTCGGCTAGGACAGGGGCCGGGAGGGTCTGAAGCTTTCTTT
CDR3 protein: CASSRLGQGPGGSEAFF

J gene: TRBJ2-1
V gene: TRBV6-2/TRBV6-3
D gene: -
clone size: once
CDR3 DNA: TGTGCCAGCAGTTACGGGGCGGGGTTTAGCTCCTACAATGAGCAGTTCTTC
CDR3 protein: CASSYGAGFSSYNEQFF

J gene: TRBJ1-4
V gene: TRBV12-3/TRBV12-4
D gene: -
clone size: -
CDR3 DNA: TGTGCCAGCAGTAGAGATGAAAAACTGTTTTTT
CDR3 protein: CASSRDEKLFF

J gene: TRBJ1-4
V gene: TRBV19
D gene: TRBD1
clone size: -
CDR3 DNA: TGTGCCAGTAGTATAGGGTTAGGGGGCGGAGAAAAACTGTTTTTT
CDR3 protein: CASSIGLGGGEKLFF

J gene: TRBJ1-1
V gene: TRBV20-1
D gene: -
clone size: few
CDR3 DNA: TGCAGTGCTAGTCGTGGGGGAGGCACTGAAGCTTTCTTT
CDR3 protein: CSASRGGGTEAFF

J gene: TRBJ2-2
V gene: TRBV7-2
D gene: TRBD2
clone size: few
CDR3 DNA: TGTGCCAGCAGCTTTAGCGGGACCGGGGAGCTGTTTTTT
CDR3 protein: CASSFSGTGELFF

J gene: TRBJ2-3
V gene: TRBV28
D gene: -
clone size: -
CDR3 DNA: TGTGCCAGCAGATTTTACGGAGATACGCAGTATTTT
CDR3 protein: CASRFYGDTQYF

J gene: TRBJ2-3
V gene: TRBV5-6
D gene: TRBD2
clone size: -
CDR3 DNA: TGTGCCAGCAGCTTGCGGGGGGTAAGCACAGATACGCAGTATTTT
CDR3 protein: CASSLRGVSTDTQYF

J gene: TRBJ1-2
V gene: TRBV29-1
D gene: -
clone size: -
CDR3 DNA: TGCAGCGTTGAAGGGGGGGTGGGAGTAGCTAACTATGGCTACACCTTC
CDR3 protein: CSVEGGVGVANYGYTF

J gene: TRBJ1-2
V gene: TRBV29-1
D gene: -
clone size: -
CDR3 DNA: TGCAGCGTGGTCGTCGGCAGGCAGGATGGCTACACCTTC
CDR3 protein: CSVVVGRQDGYTF

J gene: TRBJ1-4
V gene: TRBV5-5
D gene: -
clone size: -
CDR3 DNA: TGTGCCAGCAGCTTAGACTTCAGGGGCTATGAAAAACTGTTTTTT
CDR3 protein: CASSLDFRGYEKLFF

J gene: TRBJ1-6
V gene: TRBV28
D gene: -
clone size: once
CDR3 DNA: TGTGCCAGCAGGATACAGGGTCCTAATTCACCCCTCCACTTT
CDR3 protein: CASRIQGPNSPLHF

J gene: TRBJ2-4
V gene: TRBV20-1
D gene: TRBD1
clone size: -
CDR3 DNA: TGCAGTGCTAGTGGTTGGACAGGGATGAACATTCAGTACTTC
CDR3 protein: CSASGWTGMNIQYF

J gene: TRBJ1-2
V gene: TRBV2
D gene: TRBD1
clone size: -
CDR3 DNA: TGTGCCAGCAGTGCTCCGGGACAGGTTCTTTATGGCTACACCTTC
CDR3 protein: CASSAPGQVLYGYTF

J gene: TRBJ2-2
V gene: TRBV30
D gene: -
clone size: -
CDR3 DNA: TGTGCCTGGAGTGTACCCCCGGGCACCGGGGAGCTGTTTTTT
CDR3 protein: CAWSVPPGTGELFF

J gene: TRBJ2-1
V gene: TRBV3-1/TRBV3-2
D gene: TRBD2
clone size: few
CDR3 DNA: TGTGCCAGCAGCCAAGGAAGTCTAGCGGGAGTAGGTGAGCAGTTCTTC
CDR3 protein: CASSQGSLAGVGEQFF

J gene: TRBJ1-1
V gene: TRBV28
D gene: -
clone size: -
CDR3 DNA: TGTGCCAGCAGTTTCTTGGGGGGCACTGAAGCTTTCTTT
CDR3 protein: CASSFLGGTEAFF

J gene: TRBJ1-5
V gene: TRBV27
D gene: -
clone size: few
CDR3 DNA: TGTGCCAGCAGTTTTTTCGGGATACAGGGAGCTAGCAATCAGCCCCAGCATTTT
CDR3 protein: CASSFFGIQGASNQPQHF

J gene: TRBJ1-2
V gene: TRBV5-4
D gene: TRBD1
clone size: -
CDR3 DNA: TGTGCCAGCAGCTACGAGGGACAGGGTAGCTACACCTTC
CDR3 protein: CASSYEGQGSYTF

J gene: TRBJ1-2
V gene: TRBV7-9
D gene: -
clone size: -
CDR3 DNA: TGTGCCAGCAGCTCCGGCTATGGCTACACCTTC
CDR3 protein: CASSSGYGYTF

J gene: TRBJ2-7
V gene: TRBV24-1
D gene: TRBD1
clone size: -
CDR3 DNA: TGTGCCACCAGTAGGACAGGGGGCGAGCAGTACTTC
CDR3 protein: CATSRTGGEQYF

J gene: TRBJ2-7
V gene: TRBV5-8
D gene: TRBD1
clone size: -
CDR3 DNA: TGTGCCAGCAGCTCGACAGGGGGCACCTACGAGCAGTACTTC
CDR3 protein: CASSSTGGTYEQYF

J gene: TRBJ2-3
V gene: TRBV5-1
D gene: -
clone size: -
CDR3 DNA: TGCGCCAGCAGCTTGCGCCCGGCAGATACGCAGTATTTT
CDR3 protein: CASSLRPADTQYF

J gene: TRBJ1-1
V gene: TRBV2
D gene: -
clone size: -
CDR3 DNA: TGTGCCAGCAGGCGGGAGATGAACACTGAAGCTTTCTTT
CDR3 protein: CASRREMNTEAFF

J gene: TRBJ1-6
V gene: TRBV6-5
D gene: TRBD1
clone size: -
CDR3 DNA: TGTGCCAGCAGAGACGGGACAGCCTATAATTCACCCCTCCACTTT
CDR3 protein: CASRDGTAYNSPLHF

J gene: TRBJ2-1
V gene: TRBV21-1
D gene: -
clone size: -
CDR3 DNA: TGTGCCAGCAGCAAAAAGATCGGCAGAGGACTAGCGGGTTCAGGAACGGGGGGTGAGCAGTTCTTC
CDR3 protein: CASSKKIGRGLAGSGTGGEQFF

J gene: TRBJ1-2
V gene: TRBV28
D gene: TRBD1
clone size: -
CDR3 DNA: TGTGCGGGGGCAGGACAGGGTAATTATGGCTACACCTTC
CDR3 protein: CAGAGQGNYGYTF

J gene: TRBJ2-7
V gene: TRBV27
D gene: TRBD1
clone size: -
CDR3 DNA: TGTGCCAGCACCGCCGGGACAGGATCCTACGAGCAGTACTTC
CDR3 protein: CASTAGTGSYEQYF

J gene: TRBJ1-2
V gene: TRBV30
D gene: TRBD1
clone size: -
CDR3 DNA: TGTGCCTGGAGCACAGGGGTCGGCTACACCTTC
CDR3 protein: CAWSTGVGYTF

J gene: TRBJ1-5
V gene: TRBV4-1
D gene: -
clone size: -
CDR3 DNA: TGCGCCAGCAGCCAAGAACAGGTTGGTAGGCCCCAGCATTTT
CDR3 protein: CASSQEQVGRPQHF

J gene: TRBJ1-6
V gene: TRBV11-3
D gene: -
clone size: -
CDR3 DNA: TGTGCCAGCAGCCCCGACAGGAGAAACTCCTATAATTCACCCCTCCACTTT
CDR3 protein: CASSPDRRNSYNSPLHF

J gene: TRBJ2-5
V gene: TRBV4-1
D gene: TRBD2
clone size: -
CDR3 DNA: TGCGCCAGCAGCCAAGACCTTAGACTAGCGGGGGTGGAGACCCAGTACTTC
CDR3 protein: CASSQDLRLAGVETQYF

J gene: TRBJ2-4
V gene: TRBV28
D gene: TRBD2
clone size: -
CDR3 DNA: TGTGCCAGCAGTTTTGAGGGTCTAGCGGGAAACATTCAGTACTTC
CDR3 protein: CASSFEGLAGNIQYF

J gene: TRBJ1-4
V gene: TRBV7-9
D gene: -
clone size: -
CDR3 DNA: TGTGCCAGCAGCTTAGGTGTGACAGGATCAAGTAATGAAAAACTGTTTTTT
CDR3 protein: CASSLGVTGSSNEKLFF

J gene: TRBJ1-1
V gene: TRBV29-1
D gene: TRBD1
clone size: -
CDR3 DNA: TGCAGCGTCGCGGGACAGTTGAACACTGAAGCTTTCTTT
CDR3 protein: CSVAGQLNTEAFF

J gene: TRBJ1-3
V gene: TRBV3-1/TRBV3-2
D gene: -
clone size: -
CDR3 DNA: TGTGCCAGCAGCCAATTGACAGAAGGAACTGGAAACACCATATATTTT
CDR3 protein: CASSQLTEGTGNTIYF

J gene: TRBJ1-3
V gene: TRBV10-3
D gene: -
clone size: -
CDR3 DNA: TGTGCCATCAGTGGCAACCCTCGGGACTCCTCTGGAAACACCATATATTTT
CDR3 protein: CAISGNPRDSSGNTIYF

J gene: TRBJ1-4
V gene: TRBV27
D gene: -
clone size: -
CDR3 DNA: TGTGCCAGCAGTTTCCACTTCCGGGGAAGTGTTTCAACTAATGAAAAACTGTTTTTT
CDR3 protein: CASSFHFRGSVSTNEKLFF

J gene: TRBJ1-2
V gene: TRBV28
D gene: -
clone size: -
CDR3 DNA: TGTGCCAGCAGTTTACCCCCCCTCAACTATGGCTACACCTTC
CDR3 protein: CASSLPPLNYGYTF

J gene: TRBJ2-3
V gene: TRBV30
D gene: -
clone size: -
CDR3 DNA: TGTGCCTGGAGTATGACCAGCGGCACAGATACGCAGTATTTT
CDR3 protein: CAWSMTSGTDTQYF

J gene: TRBJ1-1
V gene: TRBV12-3/TRBV12-4
D gene: -
clone size: -
CDR3 DNA: TGTGCCAGCAACCGGCAGGGGAACACTGAAGCTTTCTTT
CDR3 protein: CASNRQGNTEAFF

J gene: TRBJ2-2
V gene: TRBV3-1/TRBV3-2
D gene: -
clone size: -
CDR3 DNA: TGTGCCAGCAGCCAACTAGCGACCGGGGAGCTGTTTTTT
CDR3 protein: CASSQLATGELFF

J gene: TRBJ2-2
V gene: TRBV3-1/TRBV3-2
D gene: -
clone size: once
CDR3 DNA: TGTGCCAGCAGCCAAGAGAGGAGGATCGGGGAGCTGTTTTTT
CDR3 protein: CASSQERRIGELFF

J gene: TRBJ1-2
V gene: TRBV10-3
D gene: TRBD1
clone size: -
CDR3 DNA: TGTGCCATCAGGAATGGGACAGGGCACTATGGCTACACCTTC
CDR3 protein: CAIRNGTGHYGYTF

J gene: TRBJ1-1
V gene: TRBV12-5
D gene: TRBD1
clone size: few
CDR3 DNA: TGTGCTAGTGGTCGACGGACAGGGGCCGATGTTGCGACTGAAGCTTTCTTT
CDR3 protein: CASGRRTGADVATEAFF

J gene: TRBJ1-2
V gene: TRBV18
D gene: TRBD1
clone size: -
CDR3 DNA: TGTGCCAGCTCACCAGGACAGGGGAACTATGGCTACACCTTC
CDR3 protein: CASSPGQGNYGYTF

J gene: TRBJ1-4
V gene: TRBV6-5
D gene: -
clone size: -
CDR3 DNA: TGTGCCAGCAGTTACTCGACAGGAGAAAAACTGTTTTTT
CDR3 protein: CASSYSTGEKLFF

J gene: TRBJ1-2
V gene: TRBV28
D gene: -
clone size: -
CDR3 DNA: TGTGCCAGCAGTAGACAGTATGGCTACACCTTC
CDR3 protein: CASSRQYGYTF

J gene: TRBJ1-2
V gene: TRBV6-1
D gene: -
clone size: -
CDR3 DNA: TGTGCCAGCAGTGAAGCGCTGGGAGGAGACTATGGCTACACCTTC
CDR3 protein: CASSEALGGDYGYTF

J gene: TRBJ2-5
V gene: TRBV29-1
D gene: TRBD2
clone size: -
CDR3 DNA: TGCAGCGTTGACCTAGCGGGGGATCAAGAGACCCAGTACTTC
CDR3 protein: CSVDLAGDQETQYF

J gene: TRBJ1-3
V gene: TRBV3-1/TRBV3-2
D gene: -
clone size: -
CDR3 DNA: TGTGCCAGCAGCCAAAGGTCGGGGATTGGAAACACCATATATTTT
CDR3 protein: CASSQRSGIGNTIYF

J gene: TRBJ1-4
V gene: TRBV5-1
D gene: -
clone size: -
CDR3 DNA: TGCGCCAGCAGCTTGGGACAGACCGCAACTAATGAAAAACTGTTTTTT
CDR3 protein: CASSLGQTATNEKLFF

J gene: TRBJ1-1
V gene: TRBV6-5
D gene: -
clone size: -
CDR3 DNA: TGTGCCAGCAGGGGGGAGGGAGCTGAAGCTTTCTTT
CDR3 protein: CASRGEGAEAFF

J gene: TRBJ1-5
V gene: TRBV5-5
D gene: TRBD1
clone size: -
CDR3 DNA: TGTGCCAGCAGTGCAGGGGGACCTTCGGGCAATCAGCCCCAGCATTTT
CDR3 protein: CASSAGGPSGNQPQHF